This T cell receptor beta chain originates from a study of cytomegalovirus exposure and HLA in healthy donors. Study outcomes and limitations: Across donors, most TCRs were seen rarely, yet some public ones were widespread. CMV antigen specificity of three CMV-associated chains was confirmed in vitro. For most TCR beta V segments, an earlier analysis put the productive rate at about 87% or about 30% of the time.

About this clone itself: Its target is unknown.

The CDR3 runs 19 residues. Germline CDR1 is ENHRY and CDR2 is SYGVKD. Trimming took 4 bases from V and 5 from J; bases not matched to a gene: 15. Vbeta (60) and Jbeta (13) primers were used in the PCR. Produced via immunoSEQ multiplex PCR; TCRdb's table is partial and in-frame only. The table lists some 120,000 clones, roughly two thirds of them singletons. The TCR was taken from a man younger than 45 in good health and CMV-seropositive. Sequenced sample: PBMCs. This sequence joins TRBV10-3 and TRBJ2-3, with 13 bases fitting TRBD2. Written as DNA, the CDR3 is TGTGCCATCAGTGGGGAACCGTGGACTAGCGGGGGAGGGATAGATACGCAGTATTTT. Translating it yields CAISGEPWTSGGGIDTQYF.